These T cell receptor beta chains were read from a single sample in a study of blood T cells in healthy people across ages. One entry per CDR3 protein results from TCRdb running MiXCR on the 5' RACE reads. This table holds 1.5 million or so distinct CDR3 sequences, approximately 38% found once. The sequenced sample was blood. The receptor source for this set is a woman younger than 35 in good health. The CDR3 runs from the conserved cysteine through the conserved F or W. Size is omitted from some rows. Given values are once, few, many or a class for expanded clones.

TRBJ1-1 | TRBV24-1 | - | CATRARGAGLTEAFF
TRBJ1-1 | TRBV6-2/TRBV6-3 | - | CASSYPGQNTEAFF
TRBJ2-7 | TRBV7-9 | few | CASSFGGRGEQYF
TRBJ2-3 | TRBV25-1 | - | CASSDLGKTVADTQYF
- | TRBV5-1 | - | CASSTGTETFYEQYF
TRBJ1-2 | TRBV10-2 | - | CASSESKGGGDGYTF
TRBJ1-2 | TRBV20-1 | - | CSATGSGYGYTF
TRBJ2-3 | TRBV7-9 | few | CASSLLADSRTDTQYF
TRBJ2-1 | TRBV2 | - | CASNRRAGGANEQFF
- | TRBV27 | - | CASSLNSGGLYEQYF
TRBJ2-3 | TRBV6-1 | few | CAMASGAGGRLTDTQYF
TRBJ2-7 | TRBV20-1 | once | CSAPPTGPFYEQYF
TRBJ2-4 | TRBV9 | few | CASSETTLAKNIQYF
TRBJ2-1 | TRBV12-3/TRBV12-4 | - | CASSFPTGGEYNEQFF
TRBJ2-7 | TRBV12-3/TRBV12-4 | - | CASSGGPPGEYF
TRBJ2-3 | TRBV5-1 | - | CASSSSRTSGGVSTDTQYF
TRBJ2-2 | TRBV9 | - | CASSVGGGGTTGELFF
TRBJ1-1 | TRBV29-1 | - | CSVEDDSGAEAFF
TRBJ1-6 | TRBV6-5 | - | CASSPWTGRDSPLHF
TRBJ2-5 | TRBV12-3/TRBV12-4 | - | CASTPLGLAQETQYF
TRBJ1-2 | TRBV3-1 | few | CASSQDMWGGYTF
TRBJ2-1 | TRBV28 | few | CASSLYAGEQFF
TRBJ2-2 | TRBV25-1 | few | CASSPSNPASGSITGELFF
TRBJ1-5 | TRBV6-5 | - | CASSRDQGNSNQPQHF
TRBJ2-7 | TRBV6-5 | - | CASSNSGGPEQYF
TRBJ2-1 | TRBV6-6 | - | CASTNPGLAGGEQFF
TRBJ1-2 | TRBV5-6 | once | CASSLVGLQVDGYTF
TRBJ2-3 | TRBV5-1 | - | CASSLATGTSGTYTDTQYF
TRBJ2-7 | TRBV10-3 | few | CAISPVAGTYEQYF
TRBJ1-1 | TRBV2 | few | CASIPGTGGTEAFF
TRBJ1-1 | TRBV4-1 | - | CASSQVGTNTEAFF
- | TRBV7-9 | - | CASSPPPYNEQYF
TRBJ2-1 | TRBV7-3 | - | CASSRGQGDNEQFF
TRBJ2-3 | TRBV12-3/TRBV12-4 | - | CASSQPSGTSGGATQYF
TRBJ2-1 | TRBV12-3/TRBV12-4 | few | CASRVTGTRTNEQFF
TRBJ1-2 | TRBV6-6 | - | CASRYGQGAYGYTF
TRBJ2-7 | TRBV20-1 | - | CSASSGSGGAYEQYF
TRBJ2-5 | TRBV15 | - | CATSSLRGLQETRYF
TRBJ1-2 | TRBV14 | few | CASSQYTGGFGYTF
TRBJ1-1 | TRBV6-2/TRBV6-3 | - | CASSYSGQSGTEAFF
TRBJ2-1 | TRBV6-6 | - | CASGHGLVVDEQFF
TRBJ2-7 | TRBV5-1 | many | CASSFPGAYEQYF
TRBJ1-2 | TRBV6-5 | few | CASSPQGQGVGGYTF
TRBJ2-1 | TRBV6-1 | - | CASRTGTGDYNEQFF